This entry lists 20 T cell receptor beta chains sequenced from one sample in a study of early T cells in non-severe SARS-CoV-2 infection. Using its own MiXCR run on the 5' RACE reads, TCRdb lists one record per CDR3 protein. This sample has 30,000 to 35,000 distinct CDR3 sequences, with under 7.5% found just once. The sequencing sample was made of whole blood. The source of these receptors is an adult who was a healthcare worker with PCR-confirmed SARS-CoV-2 infection or an uninfected control (not recorded which).

The rearrangement joins TRBV5-1 to TRBJ1-3; 7 bases agree with TRBD1. This CDR3 region has 15 residues. The germline CDR1 and CDR2 sequences are SGHRS and YFSETQ. Trimming took 3 bases from V and 3 from J; bases not matched to a gene: 6. CDR3 residues: CASSSTTGRGNTIYF. DNA of the CDR3: TGCGCCAGCAGCTCGACGACAGGGCGTGGAAACACCATATATTTT.

Ten or more counts support this clonotype. Sequence at one end of the junction differs from germline and may be a read error. The chain is built from TRBV6-5 and TRBJ2-7; the match to TRBD1 covers 8 bases. The germline gives CDR1 MNHEY, CDR2 SVGAGI. The CDR3 totals 13 residues. CDR3 loop: CASSQDRGHEQHF. DNA for the CDR3: TGTGCCAGCAGTCAAGACAGGGGCCACGAGCAGCACTTC.

By share, this clonotype ranks as medium-sized. This chain joins TRBV29-1 and TRBJ1-2; 10 bases line up with TRBD1. Germline V gene data show CDR1 as SQVTM and CDR2 as ANQGSEA. The CDR3 is 12 amino acids. V lost 6 bases and J lost 6; bases outside the gene matches: 4. The CDR3 DNA reads as TGCAGCGTCCTGACAGGGGGCGATGGCTACACCTTC. It specifies CSVLTGGDGYTF.

At least ten counts were recorded for this clonotype. The chain has TRBV28 and TRBJ2-7, with 8 bases lining up with TRBD1. V was clipped by 8 bases and J by 6 bases; unmatched bases: 3. Germline-derived CDR1 and CDR2 are MDHEN and SYDVKM. The CDR3 is 11 amino acids. The CDR3 nucleotides read TGTGCCAGCGGACAGGGTTCCGAGCAGTACTTC. This codes for CASGQGSEQYF.

There are many counts of this clonotype. The genes are TRBV4-1 and TRBJ1-2; D uncertain. Germline CDR1 MGHRA, CDR2 YSYEKL. V lost 0 bases, J lost 1 base, and 9 bases lay in between. The CDR3 length is 15 residues. Here the CDR3 DNA reads TGCGCCAGCAGCCAAGAAGGAAGCGTTAACTATGGCTACACCTTC. It translates to CASSQEGSVNYGYTF.

This clonotype is labeled medium-sized. The V gene is TRBV4-1, the J gene TRBJ1-2, with a weak D call TRBD1 (6 bases). The CDR3 is made up of 16 amino acids. Trimming removed 1 base at V and 4 bases at J, with 16 bases between. The germline V gene encodes CDR1 MGHRA and CDR2 YSYEKL. The DNA of the CDR3 is TGCGCCAGCAGCCAAGTTCCTGGGGGGGGGCCCTATGGCTACACCTTC. The encoded protein is CASSQVPGGGPYGYTF.

This clonotype appeared many times. The V and J genes are TRBV28 and TRBJ1-1; D gene ambiguous. V gave up 11 bases and J gave up 0 bases, with 16 bases separating them. The CDR3 consists of 14 residues. The germline V gene encodes CDR1 MDHEN and CDR2 SYDVKM. Here the CDR3 DNA reads TGTGCCCACGGAAGGCCGGTTTTGAACACTGAAGCTTTCTTT. It translates to CAHGRPVLNTEAFF.

V is TRBV28 and J is TRBJ2-2; D is possibly TRBD1 (6 bases). This CDR3 contains 14 residues. With 7 bases removed from V and 4 bases from J, the gap between germline ends came to 13 bases. CDR1 MDHEN and CDR2 SYDVKM come from the germline V gene. The CDR3: CASTPGASTGELFF. CDR3 nucleotide sequence: TGTGCCAGCACCCCAGGGGCGAGCACCGGGGAGCTGTTTTTT.

This clonotype was detected many times. The chain has TRBV7-6 and TRBJ2-2; 7 bases match TRBD2. Germline V gene lookup returns CDR1 SGHVS and CDR2 FNYEAQ. Trimming removed 3 bases from V and 5 bases from J; junction bases left unmatched: 9. The CDR3 sequence is 16 residues long. CDR3 nucleotide sequence: TGTGCCAGCAGCTTCGGCGGGGGAGGGCCTACCGGGGAGCTGTTTTTT. Protein sequence: CASSFGGGGPTGELFF.

There are many counts of this clonotype. This chain connects TRBV6-5 to TRBJ1-6; no firm D call. Germline V gene sequence: CDR1 MNHEY, CDR2 SVGAGI. The CDR3 loop spans 13 amino acids. Deletions cut 6 bases from V and 8 bases from J, with 11 bases between. The CDR3 region has the DNA TGTGCCAGCAGCCAACGGGTGTATTCACCCCTCCACTTT. As protein: CASSQRVYSPLHF.

Comment on this clonotype: A much larger clone lies a single base off, so this may be a read error. The CDR3 reads CASSQDWSEQLF. In DNA, the CDR3 is TGCGCCAGCAGCCAAGACTGGTCTGAGCAGTTATTC. The gene calls are TRBV4-3 and TRBJ2-1; D remains ambiguous. Germline V gene data show CDR1 as LGHNA and CDR2 as YSLEER. The CDR3 extends over 12 amino acids.

This clonotype was detected many times. V gene TRBV29-1 combines with J gene TRBJ2-3, with TRBD2 as a possible D gene (5 bases). The V end was cut by 6 bases, the J end by 7 bases, with 14 bases between. Germline assignment: CDR1 SQVTM and CDR2 ANQGSEA. The CDR3 spans 12 residues. CDR3 region: CSVHHRGNTQYF. The CDR3 nucleotides read TGCAGCGTGCACCACCGGGGAAATACGCAGTATTTT.

This clonotype occurred a few times. The genes are TRBV27 and TRBJ2-3, with 10 bases lining up with TRBD2. This CDR3 spans 16 amino acids. Germline-derived CDR1 and CDR2 are MNHEY and SMNVEV (reference sequence). J was trimmed by 4 bases and V by 5 bases; bases with no gene match: 9. The CDR3 spells CASSPVLLAGPDTQYF. CDR3 sequence (DNA): TGTGCCAGCAGTCCCGTGTTACTAGCGGGACCAGATACGCAGTATTTT.

This clonotype was observed at least ten times. This chain uses TRBV6-5 with TRBJ2-6, with 9 positions matching TRBD1. The V gene end was trimmed by 5 bases and the J gene end by 4 bases; junction bases not matched to a gene: 12. CDR1 is MNHEY, CDR2 SVGAGI, per germline. The CDR3 runs 18 residues. The CDR3 nucleotides are TGTGCCAGCAGTGACGGGACAGGGATTGGGTTAGGGGCCAACGTCCTGACTTTC. It encodes CASSDGTGIGLGANVLTF.

This clonotype has ten or more counts. This chain links TRBV7-8 with TRBJ2-7; the D is unclear. This CDR3 is built from 12 residues. Trimming pared 5 bases from V and 6 bases from J, leaving 11 bases between. The germline V gene encodes CDR1 SGHVS and CDR2 FQNEAQ. The CDR3 region is CASSPNLSEQYF. The CDR3 DNA reads TGTGCCAGCAGCCCAAACTTGAGCGAGCAGTACTTC.

V usage is TRBV4-3 and J usage is TRBJ2-1; maybe TRBD1 (6 bases). The CDR3 contains 15 residues. Germline V gene sequence: CDR1 LGHNA, CDR2 YSLEER. Trimming shortened V by 5 bases and J by 2 bases, and 13 bases separated the two germline ends. This CDR3 reads CASSSLRQAYNEQFF. CDR3 in DNA: TGCGCCAGCAGCTCGCTACGACAGGCCTACAATGAGCAGTTCTTC.

This clonotype was counted between two and nine times. V usage is TRBV28 and J usage is TRBJ1-2; 12 nucleotides match TRBD1. CDR3 length: 16 amino acids. The V gene end was trimmed by 2 bases and the J gene end by 6 bases; junction bases not matched to a gene: 7. CDR1 and CDR2 from the germline V gene are MDHEN and SYDVKM. The CDR3, as DNA: TGTGCCAGCAGTTTAAAGGGGGACAGGGGGCATAATGGCTACACCTTC. Protein: CASSLKGDRGHNGYTF.

Within the sample, this clonotype is medium-sized. This chain connects TRBV6-5 to TRBJ2-7; D is uncertain. This CDR3 contains 14 residues. Between the trimmed V and J ends, which lost 0 bases and 2 bases, there was a span of 8 bases. CDR1 and CDR2 from the germline V gene are MNHEY and SVGAGI. The CDR3 is CASSYSVTPYEQYF. The CDR3 DNA reads as TGTGCCAGCAGTTACTCGGTCACACCCTACGAGCAGTACTTC.

This clonotype came up many times. The CDR3 protein is CASSGQSSGNTIYF. CDR3 sequence (DNA): TGTGCCAGCAGTGGACAGTCCTCTGGAAACACCATATATTTT. V and J are TRBV6-6 and TRBJ1-3; possible D gene TRBD1, 6 bases. This CDR3 is built from 14 residues. Germline lookup yields CDR1 MNHNY and CDR2 SVGAGI (reference sequence). The germline V and J ends were trimmed by 5 bases and 0 bases, with 8 bases remaining between them.

The chain uses TRBV12-3 or TRBV12-4 and TRBJ2-5; D possibly corresponds to TRBD2 (5 bases). This CDR3 is built from 16 residues. V dropped 5 bases and J dropped 2 bases, with 18 bases sitting between them. The CDR3 loop reads CASSTRAGLGQETQYF. CDR3 DNA sequence: TGTGCCAGCAGTACACGGGCAGGACTTGGACAAGAGACCCAGTACTTC.